This TCR beta chain was recovered during a study of blood T cell repertoires in COVID-19. In the study overall: There were acute and convalescent COVID-19 samples, and they came from the United States, Italy and Spain. Nucleic acid was either cDNA or gDNA, and it came from T cells, B-cell-depleted T cells, or PBMCs.

Under the authors' procedure: Reference gene primer amplification gave estimated nucleated cell counts. TCRdb keeps only in-frame clones here, not all; method: immunoSEQ multiplex PCR. V, J and clone size are taken as reported in that table, and D and trimming were inferred from the DNA itself. The sample has 260,000 or so clones; nearly 85% are singletons. This CDR3 comprises 14 residues. CDR1 and CDR2 (germline): MNHEY, SVGAGI. The V and J ends lost 5 bases and 6 bases respectively, with 15 bases between them. The sequence was obtained from a human donor in a cohort sampled during active COVID-19. Sequencing was performed on peripheral blood. V gene TRBV6-5 combines with J gene TRBJ2-3; the D gene is possibly TRBD2 (8 bases). The CDR3 is CASSISGGGDTQYF. CDR3 nucleotide sequence: TGTGCCAGCAGTATATCGGGAGGGGGCGATACGCAGTATTTT.